One and the same sample provided the 15 T cell receptor beta chains below, sequenced in a study of identical twins (dated by TCRdb to the mid-2010s). Library method: 5' RACE. Sequenced on an Illumina HiSeq 2000. TCRdb trimmed public reads at Q25 via fastp, called clones via MiXCR and kept in-frame beta chains. Every entry covers one CDR3 protein and lists the most common genes and DNA from its rows. The table for this sample lists roughly 1,500,000 distinct CDR3 sequences; more than 30% of them were counted only once. The ten largest clones add up to about 0.27% of the sample. The sequencing sample was made of cord blood. These receptors all stem from a newborn girl in good health.

This clonotype was recorded at least ten times. The CDR3 reads CSVAQAGYEQYF. As DNA, the CDR3 is TGCAGCGTTGCCCAGGCAGGCTACGAGCAGTACTTC. The chain couples TRBV29-1 to TRBJ2-7; D gene uncertain. Trimming removed 4 bases at V and 3 bases at J, with 10 bases between. This CDR3 is 12 amino acids long. Germline V gene lookup returns CDR1 SQVTM and CDR2 ANQGSEA.

For this clonotype: At one end, the junction sequence differs from germline, possibly due to a read error. This chain joins TRBV9 and TRBJ2-3; D gene uncertain. The CDR3 contains 14 residues. Germline values: CDR1 SGDLS, CDR2 YYNGEE. The CDR3 DNA follows: TGTGCCAGCAGCGTCGCTAGGTTCACAGATACGCAGAATTTT. It is translated as CASSVARFTDTQNF.

This clonotype was detected a few times. The chain recombines TRBV20-1 with TRBJ2-7; D may be TRBD1 (6 bases). With 6 bases removed from V and 3 bases from J, the gap between germline ends came to 15 bases. CDR1 and CDR2 from the germline V gene are DFQATT and SNEGSKA (reference sequence). This CDR3 comprises 13 residues. CDR3 sequence: CSAKIPTGYEQYF. The CDR3 DNA sequence: TGCAGTGCAAAGATCCCGACAGGCTACGAGCAGTACTTC.

CDR3 in DNA: TGTGCCAGCAGTATGGGACAAGTTCAGCCCCAGCATTTT. This encodes CASSMGQVQPQHF. This chain links TRBV7-2 with TRBJ1-5; TRBD1 is a possible D gene (6 bases). Trimming removed 6 bases from V and 6 bases from J, with 12 bases in between. The CDR3 runs 13 residues. The germline CDR1 and CDR2 sequences are SGHTA and FQGNSA.

This clonotype has a handful of counts. The gene calls are TRBV2 and TRBJ2-2; the match to TRBD2 covers 9 bases. Germline CDR1 is SNHLY and CDR2 is FYNNEI. The CDR3 loop spans 14 amino acids. V lost 8 bases and J lost 3; bases outside the gene matches: 4. The CDR3 here is CASALAGHTGELFF. For the CDR3, the DNA is TGTGCCAGCGCCCTAGCGGGACACACCGGGGAGCTGTTTTTT.

J is TRBJ2-7 and V is TRBV10-2, with TRBD1 matching 8 bases. The trim removed 6 bases at V and 5 bases at J, leaving 9 bases unmatched. This CDR3 is built from 14 residues. CDR1 WSHSY and CDR2 SAAADI come from the germline V gene. Written as DNA, the CDR3 is TGCGCCAGCAGAGACTACAGGGGGGCCGACGAGCAGTACTTC. This translates into CASRDYRGADEQYF.

This clonotype has only a few counts. V usage is TRBV10-3 and J usage is TRBJ1-2; a possible D gene is TRBD1 (5 bases). The CDR3 sequence is 13 residues long. The germline CDR1 and CDR2 sequences are ENHRY and SYGVKD. Trimming took off 2 bases at V and 7 bases at J, with 11 bases between the two ends. Here the CDR3 reads CAISEAGRSGYTF. The CDR3 bases are TGTGCCATCAGTGAGGCAGGGAGGTCTGGCTACACCTTC.

The V and J genes are TRBV2 and TRBJ2-3, with D tentatively TRBD1 or TRBD2 (6 bases each). Between the trimmed V and J ends, which lost 11 bases and 3 bases, there was a span of 18 bases. The V gene's germline CDR1 is SNHLY and CDR2 FYNNEI. The CDR3 runs 14 residues. This CDR3 is CASRGGGGTDTQYF. The CDR3 DNA reads TGTGCCTCCCGTGGAGGGGGAGGAACAGATACGCAGTATTTT.

The V call is TRBV15, the J call TRBJ2-1; no reliable D call. V lost 0 bases, J lost 9 bases, and 9 bases lay in between. This CDR3 comprises 13 residues. Germline CDR1 is LNHNV and CDR2 is YYDKDF (reference sequence). CDR3 sequence reads: CATSRDTPPEQFF. The DNA of the CDR3 is TGTGCCACCAGCAGAGATACTCCGCCTGAGCAGTTCTTC.

This clonotype appeared a few times. This chain joins TRBV20-1 and TRBJ1-6; the D gene is possibly TRBD1 (5 bases). This CDR3 has 14 amino acids. Trimming removed 5 bases from V and 7 bases from J, with 15 bases in between. CDR1 DFQATT and CDR2 SNEGSKA come from the germline V gene (reference sequence). CDR3 DNA: TGCAGTGCTCCTTCCGGGACGGCAAATTCACCCCTCCACTTT. It codes for CSAPSGTANSPLHF.

This clonotype was seen many times. The J gene is TRBJ1-2, the V gene TRBV7-9; unclear D gene. Germline V lookup: CDR1 SEHNR, CDR2 FQNEAQ (reference sequence). V shed 1 base and J shed 2 bases, with 11 bases lying between them. The CDR3 runs to 15 residues. CDR3 sequence: CASSLDRQRNYGYTF. The CDR3 region has the DNA TGTGCCAGCAGCTTAGATCGACAAAGGAACTATGGCTACACCTTC.

This clonotype was observed many times. V usage is TRBV5-1 and J usage is TRBJ2-3, with TRBD1 as a possible D gene (6 bases). Germline V CDR1 and CDR2: SGHRS, YFSETQ. The CDR3 runs to 14 residues. V lost 5 bases to trimming and J lost 0 bases, with 10 bases between them. The CDR3 DNA follows: TGCGCCAGCAGGCAGGGGTCGAGCACAGATACGCAGTATTTT. Protein product: CASRQGSSTDTQYF. The variable domain in full, with the rest retrieved from reference TRBV5-1 and TRBJ2-3, is KAGVTQTPRYLIKTRGQQVTLSCSPISGHRSVSWYQQTPGQGLQFLFEYFSETQRNKGNFPGRFSGRQFSNSRSEMNVSTLELGDSALYLCASRQGSSTDTQYFGPGTRLTVL.

CDR3 DNA sequence: TGCGCCAGCAGCTTTAATGGAGGGGTTCAGCCCCAGCATTTT. Protein product: CASSFNGGVQPQHF. The chain joins TRBV5-1 to TRBJ1-5; a weak D match, TRBD1 (5 bases). The CDR3 consists of 14 residues. The ends were cut back, 2 bases at V and 6 bases at J, with 12 bases in the middle. The germline gives CDR1 SGHRS, CDR2 YFSETQ.

At least ten counts were recorded for this clonotype. V and J are TRBV29-1 and TRBJ2-1; 7 bases map to TRBD2. The trim removed 1 base at V and 10 bases at J, leaving 10 bases unmatched. From germline, CDR1 is SQVTM and CDR2 ANQGSEA. The CDR3 is made up of 14 amino acids. CDR3 DNA: TGCAGCGTTGAAGGTATAGGGGCTAGCGGAGAGCAGTTCTTC. This gives the protein CSVEGIGASGEQFF.

The chain couples TRBV9 to TRBJ2-3, with D possibly matching TRBD2 (5 bases). Per the germline V gene, CDR1 is SGDLS and CDR2 is YYNGEE. The length of the CDR3 is 14 residues. Trimming left V 3 bases short and J 0 bases short, with 8 bases between. The CDR3 bases are TGTGCCAGCAGCGACTGGACTAGCACAGATACGCAGTATTTT. This gives the protein CASSDWTSTDTQYF.